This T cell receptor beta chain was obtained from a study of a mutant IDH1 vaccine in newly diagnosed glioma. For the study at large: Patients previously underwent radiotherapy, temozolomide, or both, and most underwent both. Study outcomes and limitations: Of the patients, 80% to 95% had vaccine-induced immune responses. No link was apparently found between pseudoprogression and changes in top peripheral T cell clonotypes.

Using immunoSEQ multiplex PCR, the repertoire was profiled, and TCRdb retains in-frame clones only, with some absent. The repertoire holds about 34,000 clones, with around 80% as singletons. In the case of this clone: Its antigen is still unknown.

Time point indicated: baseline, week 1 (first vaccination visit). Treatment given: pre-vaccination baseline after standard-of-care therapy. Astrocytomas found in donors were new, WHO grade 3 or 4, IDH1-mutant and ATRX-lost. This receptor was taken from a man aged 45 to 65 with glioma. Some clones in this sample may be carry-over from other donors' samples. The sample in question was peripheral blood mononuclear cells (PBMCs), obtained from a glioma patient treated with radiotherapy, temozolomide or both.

CDR3 bases: TGCGCCAGCAGCCCCAGACTAGCGGGATCCAATGAGCAGTTCTTC. Its protein product is CASSPRLAGSNEQFF. The chain recombines TRBV5-1 with TRBJ2-1; TRBD2 agrees at 11 bases. Germline V lookup: CDR1 SGHRS, CDR2 YFSETQ. V gave up 4 bases and J gave up 6 bases; unmatched junction bases: 6. This CDR3 has 15 amino acids.